This T cell receptor beta chain was retrieved from a study of CD8+ T cells in alopecia areata listed by TCRdb under 2018. Regarding the complete study: Treated patients were enrolled in an open-label pilot trial of oral tofacitinib at 5 to 10 mg twice daily for moderate-to-severe alopecia areata. Patients received tofacitinib for 6 to 18 months and were then followed off drug for 6 months to check for delayed response and recurrence. Clonality in the scalp was compared among normal scalp (n=4), patchy alopecia areata scalp (n=8), and alopecia totalis/universalis scalp (n=8). RNA was obtained with the PAXgene miRNA kit for fixed scalp, the miRNeasy kit for PBMCs, and the RNeasy kit for mouse skin. Scalp tissue and sorted CD4+ and CD8+ peripheral blood T cells from patchy and totalis/universalis alopecia areata patients and from healthy controls were covered by human TCRbeta sequencing. Biopsies were taken from tofacitinib-treated patients at baseline and again at 4 and 24 weeks into treatment, and several of those patients also had a later scalp biopsy. The study used high-throughput TCRbeta sequencing to examine T cell clonal expansion in alopecia areata, in both the C3H/HeJ mouse model and human patients. Amplification of TCRbeta CDR3 regions was done by immunoSEQ multiplex PCR using 35 Vbeta forward primers and 13 Jbeta reverse primers.

The library relied on the immunoSEQ multiplex PCR assay. RNA was extracted from all samples and reverse transcribed into cDNA as template for TCR sequencing. First-strand cDNA was synthesized using SuperScript III with a 2:1 mix of oligo-dT and random hexamers. A synthetic immune receptor repertoire was used to measure amplification bias, and any remaining bias was corrected computationally. The authors' analysis ran thus. After raw reads were preprocessed to remove errors, the CDR3 was defined following IMGT conventions as running from the conserved cysteine to phenylalanine. Clonality was computed as 1 minus the Shannon entropy, with the entropy normalized by log2 of the number of productive unique TCRs. CD4 or CD8 identity of scalp clones was inferred by cross-referencing scalp TCRbeta sequences with sorted blood CD4 and CD8 repertoires. This immuneACCESS table, as held by TCRdb, lists in-frame sequences with V and J called but not all clones. Of the missing ones, under half trace to an unresolved V gene in checked studies; the others have no known cause. The V and J calls and clone size are taken from that table; D and trimming were inferred from the DNA. The sample data list 55,000 to 70,000 clones, and about half of these were observed just once. The leading ten clones occupy about 15% of the sample.

With regard to this clone: Its antigen is currently not known. One base away there is no much larger clone; base qualities are not given.

Results and caveats for the whole study, not just this receptor: Shared TCR sequences between patients were less evident than in mice, which may be partly attributable to HLA diversity in the patient population. Resident alphabeta T cells in normal human skin are also sequenced, complicating scalp TCR repertoire analysis, unlike mouse skin dominated by gammadelta T cells. Lesional scalp, especially in alopecia totalis/universalis, showed higher clonality and more expanded CD8+ clones than normal scalp, suggesting antigenic drive.

The CDR3, cysteine through phenylalanine, is 13 amino acids long. The kept DNA is CDR3 alone, 39 bases in frame from the first base. V is clipped by 1 base and J by 7 bases, and the sequence between their germline boundaries is 10 bases long. As encoded in the germline V gene (reference sequence), CDR1 is LNHNV while CDR2 is YYDKDF. In the paper's terms, the time point label means: baseline before oral tofacitinib. Lesional scalp punch biopsies and peripheral blood were obtained from alopecia areata patients. PBMCs were isolated by density centrifugation and stained for CD3, CD4 and CD8, after which CD4+ and CD8+ T cells were sorted on a FACSAria.

The sequence was collected from a human donor with alopecia areata. The sample was CD8+ T cells sorted from blood, taken at week 0. The chain links TRBV15 with TRBJ1-2; TRBD1 is a possible D gene, resting on 5 matching bases. The bases read TGTGCCACCAGCAGAGGCCAGAGGGGTGGCTACACCTTC. Protein translation: CATSRGQRGGYTF.